These T cell receptor beta chains were read from a single sample in a study of CD8+ T cells in alopecia areata. The protocol was immunoSEQ multiplex PCR, while the TCRdb copy is restricted to in-frame clones and leaves out a portion. The sample has roughly 190,000 clones, 60% seen once. This specimen consisted of CD4+ T cells sorted from blood, obtained at week 4, from a patient treated with tofacitinib. These receptors all come from a human donor with alopecia areata. The CDR3 runs from the conserved cysteine through the conserved F or W. Fields, in order: D gene, J gene, clone size, V gene, CDR3 DNA, CDR3 protein. D genes are given only for firm matches. Clone size is shown for a subset of rows, as once, few, many or a class of expanded clone.

D gene: TRBD1; J gene: TRBJ1-1; clone size: once; V gene: TRBV4-1; CDR3 DNA: TGCGCCAGCAGCCAAGGACAGGGAGGGAACACTGAAGCTTTCTTT; CDR3 protein: CASSQGQGGNTEAFF
D gene: TRBD1; J gene: TRBJ2-3; clone size: once; V gene: TRBV29-1; CDR3 DNA: TGCAGCGTGGACAGGGGACTGGGCGGCACAGATACGCAGTATTTT; CDR3 protein: CSVDRGLGGTDTQYF
D gene: -; J gene: TRBJ2-2; clone size: few; V gene: TRBV4-3; CDR3 DNA: TGCGCCAGCAGCCAAGAACCTAGGAGGGCCGGGGAGCTGTTTTTT; CDR3 protein: CASSQEPRRAGELFF
D gene: -; J gene: TRBJ1-2; clone size: few; V gene: TRBV19; CDR3 DNA: TGTGCCAGTAGTCGTCGCGGTAACTATGGCTACACCTTC; CDR3 protein: CASSRRGNYGYTF
D gene: -; J gene: TRBJ1-1; clone size: once; V gene: TRBV30; CDR3 DNA: TGTGCCTGGAGTGTACTTAGGTTTGGAGGCACTGAAGCTTTCTTT; CDR3 protein: CAWSVLRFGGTEAFF
D gene: -; J gene: TRBJ2-4; clone size: -; V gene: TRBV10-3; CDR3 DNA: TGTGCCATCAGTGAACAGGGTGGAGGGAACATTCAGTACTTC; CDR3 protein: CAISEQGGGNIQYF
D gene: TRBD2; J gene: TRBJ2-5; clone size: -; V gene: TRBV25-1; CDR3 DNA: TGTGCCAGCTGTTCGGGACTAGCGGGGGGGCAAGAGACCCAGTACTTC; CDR3 protein: CASCSGLAGGQETQYF
D gene: -; J gene: TRBJ2-3; clone size: few; V gene: TRBV29-1; CDR3 DNA: TGCAGCGTTGAGGCTAGCGGCACAGATACGCAGTATTTT; CDR3 protein: CSVEASGTDTQYF
D gene: -; J gene: TRBJ1-5; clone size: -; V gene: TRBV28; CDR3 DNA: TGTGCCAGCAGTGCGCCCGGAGACGGCGGGAGGCCCCAGCATTTT; CDR3 protein: CASSAPGDGGRPQHF
D gene: -; J gene: TRBJ2-2; clone size: -; V gene: TRBV30; CDR3 DNA: TGTGCCTGGAGGCAGGGGCCCCTCACCGGGGAGCTGTTTTTT; CDR3 protein: CAWRQGPLTGELFF
D gene: -; J gene: TRBJ2-7; clone size: -; V gene: TRBV25-1; CDR3 DNA: TGTGCCAGCAGTGAACCAGACAGGCCCTACGAGCAGTACTTC; CDR3 protein: CASSEPDRPYEQYF
D gene: -; J gene: TRBJ1-5; clone size: once; V gene: TRBV2; CDR3 DNA: TGTGCCAGCAGTATGGACGGGGTTAATCAGCCCCAGCATTTT; CDR3 protein: CASSMDGVNQPQHF
D gene: -; J gene: TRBJ2-5; clone size: -; V gene: TRBV7-8; CDR3 DNA: TGTGCCAGCAGCTTAAGTGGGGGGCAGGGCCAAGAGACCCAGTACTTC; CDR3 protein: CASSLSGGQGQETQYF
D gene: -; J gene: TRBJ1-1; clone size: -; V gene: TRBV9; CDR3 DNA: TGTGCCAGCAGCGTAGCCGGGAGCATGAACACTGAAGCTTTCTTT; CDR3 protein: CASSVAGSMNTEAFF
D gene: -; J gene: TRBJ2-5; clone size: -; V gene: TRBV27; CDR3 DNA: TGTGCCAGCAGTTCGTTTCAGGGTTTACAAGAGACCCAGTACTTC; CDR3 protein: CASSSFQGLQETQYF
D gene: -; J gene: TRBJ2-1; clone size: few; V gene: TRBV29-1; CDR3 DNA: TGCAGCGTTGAAGCGTCCGGAGCGGCGGGTGAGCAGTTCTTC; CDR3 protein: CSVEASGAAGEQFF
D gene: -; J gene: TRBJ2-3; clone size: few; V gene: TRBV7-3; CDR3 DNA: TGTGCCAGCAGCCCAACCAGGGCTGCCGATACGCAGTATTTT; CDR3 protein: CASSPTRAADTQYF
D gene: TRBD2; J gene: TRBJ2-5; clone size: -; V gene: TRBV30; CDR3 DNA: TGTGCCTGGGGACTAGCGGGGGGGCCAGAGACCCAGTACTTC; CDR3 protein: CAWGLAGGPETQYF
D gene: -; J gene: TRBJ1-1; clone size: -; V gene: TRBV7-9; CDR3 DNA: TGTGCCAGCAGCTTGGACGGCTACACTGAAGCTTTCTTT; CDR3 protein: CASSLDGYTEAFF
D gene: TRBD1; J gene: TRBJ2-7; clone size: -; V gene: TRBV15; CDR3 DNA: TGTGCCACCAGCAGAGATCCCGGACAGGGTGGGCAGTACTTC; CDR3 protein: CATSRDPGQGGQYF
D gene: -; J gene: TRBJ2-7; clone size: -; V gene: TRBV9; CDR3 DNA: TGTGCCAGCAGCCCCCAGTCGGGGGGCGGCGCCGAGCAGTACTTC; CDR3 protein: CASSPQSGGGAEQYF
D gene: -; J gene: TRBJ2-4; clone size: -; V gene: TRBV30; CDR3 DNA: TGTGCCTGGAGTATGGGTAGTTTGGGAAACATTCAGTACTTC; CDR3 protein: CAWSMGSLGNIQYF
D gene: -; J gene: TRBJ2-3; clone size: -; V gene: TRBV28; CDR3 DNA: TGTGCCAGCAGTCAGCCCGGGACAGATACGCAGTATTTT; CDR3 protein: CASSQPGTDTQYF
D gene: -; J gene: TRBJ1-2; clone size: -; V gene: TRBV5-4; CDR3 DNA: TGTGCCAGCAGCCTGAGGGGAGACTATGGCTACACCTTC; CDR3 protein: CASSLRGDYGYTF
D gene: -; J gene: TRBJ1-4; clone size: -; V gene: TRBV30; CDR3 DNA: TGTGCCTGGAGTGGGGCAGGACCTGCAACTAATGAAAAACTGTTTTTT; CDR3 protein: CAWSGAGPATNEKLFF
D gene: -; J gene: TRBJ2-2; clone size: -; V gene: TRBV4-1; CDR3 DNA: TGCGCCAGCAGCCAACTCGGACGAGGGACCGGGGAGCTGTTTTTT; CDR3 protein: CASSQLGRGTGELFF
D gene: -; J gene: TRBJ1-3; clone size: -; V gene: TRBV29-1; CDR3 DNA: TGCAGCGTTGAAGGTGGGACCGTCAGCTCTGGAAACACCATATATTTT; CDR3 protein: CSVEGGTVSSGNTIYF
D gene: -; J gene: TRBJ1-6; clone size: -; V gene: TRBV5-1; CDR3 DNA: TGCGCCAGCAGCTTGGCCGGGCTTTCACCCCTCCACTTT; CDR3 protein: CASSLAGLSPLHF
D gene: TRBD1; J gene: TRBJ1-5; clone size: few; V gene: TRBV2; CDR3 DNA: TGTGCCAGCAGAACAGGGGGCAATCAGCCCCAGCATTTT; CDR3 protein: CASRTGGNQPQHF
D gene: -; J gene: TRBJ2-1; clone size: -; V gene: TRBV20-1; CDR3 DNA: TGCAGTGCCTACCGGGGCAATGAGCAGTTCTTC; CDR3 protein: CSAYRGNEQFF
D gene: TRBD1; J gene: TRBJ1-1; clone size: -; V gene: TRBV4-1; CDR3 DNA: TGCGCCAGCAGCCAAGGATGGGACAGGGGGAACACTGAAGCTTTCTTT; CDR3 protein: CASSQGWDRGNTEAFF
D gene: -; J gene: TRBJ2-7; clone size: -; V gene: TRBV5-4; CDR3 DNA: TGTGCCAGCAGCTTCTCGACAGTATCCTACGAGCAGTACTTC; CDR3 protein: CASSFSTVSYEQYF
D gene: TRBD1; J gene: TRBJ2-6; clone size: -; V gene: TRBV29-1; CDR3 DNA: TGCAGCGTGTCACCGTTAGGGGACAGGGGGTTCACTGGGGCCAACGTCCTGACTTTC; CDR3 protein: CSVSPLGDRGFTGANVLTF
D gene: TRBD1; J gene: TRBJ1-1; clone size: -; V gene: TRBV6-5; CDR3 DNA: TGTGCCAGCAGCCGACCTGGACAGGGAGTCACCGCTTTCTTT; CDR3 protein: CASSRPGQGVTAFF
D gene: -; J gene: TRBJ2-5; clone size: -; V gene: TRBV7-2; CDR3 DNA: TGTGCCAGCAGCTTAGTGGGGGCAGTAGGAGGGGAGACCCAGTACTTC; CDR3 protein: CASSLVGAVGGETQYF
D gene: -; J gene: TRBJ2-2; clone size: -; V gene: TRBV29-1; CDR3 DNA: TGCAGCGTCTCCCCACCCGACACCGGGGAGCTGTTTTTT; CDR3 protein: CSVSPPDTGELFF
D gene: -; J gene: TRBJ1-2; clone size: -; V gene: TRBV2; CDR3 DNA: TGTGCCAGCAGTGCACTAGCTAACTATGGCTACACCTTC; CDR3 protein: CASSALANYGYTF
D gene: -; J gene: TRBJ2-5; clone size: -; V gene: TRBV29-1; CDR3 DNA: TGCAGCGTTGAAGGGCAGCTCGGGTCTCAAGAGACCCAGTACTTC; CDR3 protein: CSVEGQLGSQETQYF
D gene: -; J gene: TRBJ2-5; clone size: -; V gene: TRBV11-2; CDR3 DNA: TGTGCCAGCAGCTTAGATGGACCTAGGGAGACCCAGTACTTC; CDR3 protein: CASSLDGPRETQYF
D gene: -; J gene: TRBJ1-2; clone size: -; V gene: TRBV19; CDR3 DNA: TGTGCCATTCTTCAGGGTCCCTATGGCTACACCTTC; CDR3 protein: CAILQGPYGYTF
D gene: -; J gene: TRBJ1-4; clone size: -; V gene: TRBV4-2; CDR3 DNA: TGTGCCAGCAGCCCCGGGACGGGAACAACTAATGAAAAACTGTTTTTT; CDR3 protein: CASSPGTGTTNEKLFF
D gene: -; J gene: TRBJ1-3; clone size: -; V gene: TRBV29-1; CDR3 DNA: TGCAGCGTTACAGGAGTCTCTGGAAACACCATATATTTT; CDR3 protein: CSVTGVSGNTIYF